These 30 T cell receptor beta chains were all obtained from the same sample, sequenced in a study of T cell repertoires in cytomegalovirus infection. Each CDR3 protein is one row after TCRdb ran MiXCR on the reads. The sample records 150,000 to 200,000 distinct CDR3 sequences, 28% being singletons. The sample consisted of PBMCs. These receptors were collected from a human donor in good health (CMV status not recorded). Some clones in this sample may be carry-over from other donors' samples.

The table lists this clonotype with a few counts. The CDR3, as DNA: TGCAGCGTTGAAGCCCCAGGGACTAGCGGGAATTACTTC. It is translated as CSVEAPGTSGNYF. The V and J genes are TRBV29-1 and TRBJ2-7, with TRBD2 identical over 13 bases. After removal of 1 base from V and 13 bases from J, the junction contained 7 bases not matched to a gene. Germline CDR1 and CDR2: SQVTM and ANQGSEA. The CDR3 is 13 residues long.

This clonotype appeared a few times. V usage is TRBV4-1 and J usage is TRBJ2-3; 10 nucleotides align to TRBD2. There are 17 residues in the CDR3. With V trimmed by 3 bases and J by 5 bases, 11 bases remained unmatched. Germline V gene data show CDR1 as MGHRA and CDR2 as YSYEKL. This CDR3 reads CASSHSPSGGAKDTQYF. CDR3 nucleotides: TGCGCCAGCAGCCATTCCCCCAGCGGGGGGGCGAAAGATACGCAGTATTTT.

This chain uses TRBV5-4 with TRBJ2-1; 8 bases align to TRBD2. CDR3 length equals 14 residues. Trimming removed 6 bases from V and 10 bases from J; junction bases left unmatched: 12. Germline V gene lookup returns CDR1 SGHNT and CDR2 YYREEE (reference sequence). The CDR3 sequence is CASMEAGVNGEQFF. The CDR3, as DNA: TGTGCCAGCATGGAAGCGGGGGTCAACGGAGAGCAGTTCTTC.

The J gene is TRBJ1-5, the V gene TRBV6-2 or TRBV6-3, with 7 bases lining up with TRBD1. J was trimmed by 7 bases and V by 8 bases; bases with no gene match: 11. The CDR3 is 14 residues long. Germline CDR1 reads MNHEY; CDR2 reads SVGEGT. Here the CDR3 reads CASQEGQTRQPQHF. The CDR3, as DNA: TGTGCCAGCCAAGAGGGACAGACTAGACAGCCCCAGCATTTT.

Notes on this clonotype: It differs at one base from a far larger clone, so likely a read error. V is TRBV7-9 and J is TRBJ1-5; D is unclear. Germline CDR1 is SEHNR and CDR2 is FQNEAQ (reference sequence). CDR3 length: 13 residues. V lost 2 bases, J lost 2 bases, and 4 bases lay in between. In DNA form, the CDR3 reads TGTGCCAGCAGCTTACCGGGCAATCAGCCCCAGCATTTT. Its protein product is CASSLPGNQPQHF.

This clonotype has more than one count but fewer than ten. This chain connects TRBV2 to TRBJ1-2; the D gene is possibly TRBD1 (6 bases). Germline V gene data show CDR1 as SNHLY and CDR2 as FYNNEI. The CDR3 consists of 15 residues. The V end lost 5 bases, the J end lost 8 bases, and 21 bases lay between the germline ends. The CDR3 nucleotides are TGTGCCAGCAGTTTAAATCAGGGGAGCAGGGAGGGCTACACCTTC. This encodes CASSLNQGSREGYTF.

This clonotype was picked up a small number of times. The V gene is TRBV6-6, the J gene TRBJ2-7; no definite D call. The V gene lost 2 bases and the J gene lost 5 bases, with 4 bases spanning the gap. The CDR3 is 11 amino acids. The germline V gene has CDR1 MNHNY and CDR2 SVGAGI (reference sequence). The chain's CDR3 is CASSYRDEQYF. CDR3 DNA: TGTGCCAGCAGTTACAGAGACGAGCAGTACTTC.

This clonotype was seen ten or more times. This sequence joins TRBV7-2 and TRBJ2-7; 8 bases map to TRBD2. Germline assignment: CDR1 SGHTA and CDR2 FQGNSA. The V gene end was trimmed by 3 bases and the J gene end by 6 bases; junction bases not matched to a gene: 7. The length of the CDR3 is 14 residues. CDR3 residues: CASSFSRGGGEQYF. CDR3 sequence (DNA): TGTGCCAGCAGCTTCTCCCGGGGGGGCGGCGAGCAGTACTTC.

On this clonotype itself: A clone one base away is much larger, so this may be a read error. The chain couples TRBV7-8 to TRBJ1-4, with D possibly TRBD1 on 5 matching bases. Germline loops: CDR1 SGHVS, CDR2 FQNEAQ. The germline V and J ends were trimmed by 5 bases and 6 bases, with 19 bases remaining between them. The CDR3 sequence is 16 residues long. CDR3 coding DNA: TGTGCCAGCAGCCCCAGGACATGCCAGAAGCATGAAAAACTGTTTTTT. Translated: CASSPRTCQKHEKLFF.

The chain employs TRBV20-1 and TRBJ1-1; possible D gene TRBD1, 6 bases. This CDR3 comprises 16 residues. Per germline, CDR1 DFQATT and CDR2 SNEGSKA (reference sequence). Trimming cost V 0 bases and J 4 bases, with 18 bases left between them. CDR3 coding DNA: TGCAGTGCTAGAGATAGGGGGAACCTCGGGAGCACTGAAGCTTTCTTT. It translates to CSARDRGNLGSTEAFF.

V usage is TRBV20-1 and J usage is TRBJ2-1, with 7 bases that match TRBD2. From germline, CDR1 is DFQATT and CDR2 SNEGSKA (reference sequence). CDR3 size: 16 residues. The junction had 16 bases not matched to a gene; V was cut back by 4 bases and J by 7 bases. The CDR3 region has the DNA TGCAGTGCTACACCCTCTGGCGGGGGTAGCTGGAATGAGCAGTTCTTC. Amino acids: CSATPSGGGSWNEQFF.

This clonotype has more than one count but fewer than ten. For the CDR3, the DNA is TGTGCCAGCAGTTACTCCAGGGTCTTAGCTGCAACTAATGAAAAACTGTTTTTT. Translated, it gives CASSYSRVLAATNEKLFF. V gene TRBV6-5 combines with J gene TRBJ1-4, with D possibly matching TRBD1 (5 bases). From germline, CDR1 is MNHEY and CDR2 SVGAGI. Trimming stripped 0 bases from V and 0 bases from J, with 14 bases between. The CDR3 has 18 amino acids.

The chain is built from TRBV2 and TRBJ2-5; a possible D gene is TRBD1 (5 bases). Germline assignment: CDR1 SNHLY and CDR2 FYNNEI. With 4 bases removed from V and 2 bases from J, the gap between germline ends came to 11 bases. The CDR3 is 14 amino acids. The CDR3 DNA reads as TGTGCCAGCAGTGCGTACAGGTCACAAGAGACCCAGTACTTC. Amino acids: CASSAYRSQETQYF.

The rearrangement joins TRBV2 to TRBJ1-5, with a tentative D call TRBD1 (5 bases). Trimming shortened V by 3 bases and J by 4 bases, and 7 bases separated the two germline ends. This CDR3 has 13 residues. Germline V gives CDR1 SNHLY, CDR2 FYNNEI. CDR3 loop: CASSEGPNQPQHF. DNA of the CDR3: TGTGCCAGCAGTGAGGGGCCGAATCAGCCCCAGCATTTT.

This clonotype has only a few counts. The J gene is TRBJ2-1, the V gene TRBV9, with 10 bases aligning to TRBD1. Germline V gene sequence: CDR1 SGDLS, CDR2 YYNGEE. The CDR3 sequence is 12 residues long. Trimming took 3 bases from V and 14 from J; bases not matched to a gene: 5. CDR3 DNA: TGTGCCAGCAGCGCCGCCGGGACAGGGGAGTTCTTC. Protein product: CASSAAGTGEFF.

In its sample, this clonotype was seen a few times. This chain links TRBV7-2 with TRBJ1-6; D gene unclear. This CDR3 spans 13 amino acids. Germline-derived CDR1 and CDR2 are SGHTA and FQGNSA. V was clipped by 6 bases and J by 10 bases, with 13 bases between them. CDR3 region: CASSSDLKSPLHF. The DNA for the CDR3 is TGTGCCAGCAGTTCGGACTTGAAATCACCCCTCCACTTT.

The chain recombines TRBV5-1 with TRBJ2-7, with 9 bases fitting TRBD1. CDR1 and CDR2 (germline): SGHRS, YFSETQ. V shed 5 bases, J shed 3 bases, and the junction held 9 bases outside the gene matches. The CDR3 has 15 residues. CDR3 amino acids: CASSSTGGEVYEQYF. The DNA of the CDR3 is TGCGCCAGCAGTTCCACAGGGGGCGAAGTCTACGAGCAGTACTTC.

The chain employs TRBV5-1 and TRBJ2-7, with TRBD1 matching 8 bases. The CDR3 covers 13 residues. V trimming: 4 bases; J trimming: 5 bases; junction bases outside the gene matches: 5. Germline lookup yields CDR1 SGHRS and CDR2 YFSETQ. CDR3 protein: CASSLGQDDEQYF. The CDR3 nucleotides are TGCGCCAGCAGCCTGGGACAGGATGACGAGCAGTACTTC.

This clonotype was seen a handful of times. The rearrangement links TRBV20-1 to TRBJ1-6; maybe TRBD1 (6 bases). V was cut by 7 bases and J by 10 bases, with 23 bases left in between. The CDR3 contains 15 residues. CDR1 and CDR2 from the germline V gene are DFQATT and SNEGSKA (reference sequence). CDR3 protein: CSGGDRTTPKSPLHF. DNA for the CDR3: TGCAGTGGAGGAGACAGGACTACTCCTAAATCACCCCTCCACTTT.

This clonotype was observed a few times. The rearrangement links TRBV6-1 to TRBJ2-7, with D perhaps matching TRBD2 (5 bases). Germline V lookup: CDR1 MNHNS, CDR2 SASEGT. The CDR3 is 17 residues long. V was cut by 5 bases and J by 4 bases, with 24 bases left in between. CDR3 in DNA: TGTGCCAGCAGTAAATTCCCGGGATCAATACTCCAGTACGAGCAGTACTTC. Translation gives CASSKFPGSILQYEQYF.

The chain joins TRBV20-1 to TRBJ1-5; D not certain. CDR3 length: 15 amino acids. Trimming left V 1 base short and J 0 bases short, with 10 bases between. From germline, CDR1 is DFQATT and CDR2 SNEGSKA (reference sequence). CDR3 DNA: TGCAGTGCTAGAGGGCAGGAGGGTAGCAATCAGCCCCAGCATTTT. This sequence encodes CSARGQEGSNQPQHF.

This clonotype was observed a few times. V usage is TRBV13 and J usage is TRBJ1-3; D is undetermined. CDR1 is PRHDT, CDR2 FYEKMQ, per germline (reference sequence). This CDR3 has 11 residues. V gave up 3 bases and J gave up 9 bases, with 6 bases separating them. CDR3 sequence reads: CASSFRGTIYF. CDR3 nucleotides: TGTGCCAGCAGCTTTCGGGGCACCATATATTTT.

The chain uses TRBV2 and TRBJ1-1, with D hard to call. The CDR3 has 11 amino acids. The V end was cut by 3 bases, the J end by 7 bases, with 6 bases between. The germline V gene has CDR1 SNHLY and CDR2 FYNNEI. CDR3: CASSDYVEAFF. CDR3 nucleotide sequence: TGTGCCAGCAGTGACTATGTTGAAGCTTTCTTT.

V is TRBV12-3 or TRBV12-4 and J is TRBJ2-6, with D unclear. V shed 6 bases and J shed 4 bases, with 7 bases lying between them. There are 13 residues in the CDR3. CDR3 DNA: TGTGCCAGCAGCTTCGGGGGGGCCAACGTCCTGACTTTC. Translation gives CASSFGGANVLTF.

The rearrangement links TRBV12-3 or TRBV12-4 to TRBJ1-2; tentatively, D is TRBD1 (5 bases). Trimming pared 8 bases from V and 9 bases from J, leaving 19 bases between. The CDR3 runs 13 residues. For the CDR3, the DNA is TGTGCCAGCCGCCAAACGGGGGAAAGAAGCTACACCTTC. It is translated as CASRQTGERSYTF.

V usage is TRBV14 and J usage is TRBJ1-6, with no clear D. CDR3 length equals 15 residues. V lost 2 bases to trimming and J lost 7 bases, with 12 bases between them. Germline V gives CDR1 SGHDN, CDR2 FVKESK. The CDR3 sequence is CASSQTRPGNSPLHF. In DNA form, the CDR3 reads TGTGCCAGCAGCCAAACCCGACCGGGGAATTCACCCCTCCACTTT.

This clonotype was detected ten times or more. The CDR3 DNA sequence: TGTGCCAGCAGCTTGACGGACGGGAGCACAGATACGCAGTATTTT. This encodes CASSLTDGSTDTQYF. The chain recombines TRBV7-6 with TRBJ2-3; D unresolved. This CDR3 has 15 residues. CDR1 is SGHVS and CDR2 is FNYEAQ in the germline V gene. V shed 3 bases and J shed 0 bases, with 10 bases lying between them.

This clonotype came up many times. This sequence joins TRBV7-2 and TRBJ1-3; the D is unclear. The CDR3 totals 13 residues. Germline V gene lookup returns CDR1 SGHTA and CDR2 FQGNSA. V lost 5 bases and J 4 bases, leaving 9 bases between the germline ends. The CDR3 nucleotides are TGTGCCAGCAGCCAAAATACGGGAAACACCATATATTTT. It codes for CASSQNTGNTIYF.

The V and J genes are TRBV12-3 or TRBV12-4 and TRBJ2-6; tentative D call: TRBD1 (5 bases). The V and J ends lost 6 bases and 1 base respectively, with 10 bases between them. The CDR3 covers 15 residues. The CDR3 loop is CASSSRGSGANVLTF. The CDR3 DNA reads as TGTGCCAGCAGCTCAAGGGGTTCTGGGGCCAACGTCCTGACTTTC.

This chain joins TRBV5-6 and TRBJ2-3; TRBD1 might be the D (5 bases). The V end lost 2 bases, the J end lost 3 bases, and 10 bases lay between the germline ends. CDR1 is SGHDT and CDR2 is YYEEEE in the germline V gene. This CDR3 is built from 14 residues. Written as DNA, the CDR3 is TGTGCCAGCAGCTTTCCAGGGATGACAGATACGCAGTATTTT. Amino acid sequence: CASSFPGMTDTQYF. Combining the CDR3 with reference TRBV5-6 and TRBJ2-3 gives the whole variable domain DAGVTQSPTHLIKTRGQQVTLRCSPKSGHDTVSWYQQALGQGPQFIFQYYEEEERQRGNFPDRFSGHQFPNYSSELNVNALLLGDSALYLCASSFPGMTDTQYFGPGTRLTVL.